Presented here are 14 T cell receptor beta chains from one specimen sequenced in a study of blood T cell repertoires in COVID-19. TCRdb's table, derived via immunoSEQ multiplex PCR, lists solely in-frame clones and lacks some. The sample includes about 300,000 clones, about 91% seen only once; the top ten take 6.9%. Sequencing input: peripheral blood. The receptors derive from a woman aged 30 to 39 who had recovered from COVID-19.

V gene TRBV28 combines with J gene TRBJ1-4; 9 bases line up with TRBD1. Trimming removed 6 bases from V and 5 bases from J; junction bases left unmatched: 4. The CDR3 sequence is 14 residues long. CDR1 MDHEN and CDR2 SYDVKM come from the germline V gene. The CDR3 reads CASRWTGANEKLFF. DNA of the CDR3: TGTGCCAGCAGATGGACAGGGGCCAATGAAAAACTGTTTTTT.

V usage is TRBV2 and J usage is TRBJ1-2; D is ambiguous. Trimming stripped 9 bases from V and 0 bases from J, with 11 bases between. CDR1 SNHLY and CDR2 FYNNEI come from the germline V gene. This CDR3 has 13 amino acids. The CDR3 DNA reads TGTGCCAGAACAGAGATTCCTAACTATGGCTACACCTTC. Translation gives CARTEIPNYGYTF.

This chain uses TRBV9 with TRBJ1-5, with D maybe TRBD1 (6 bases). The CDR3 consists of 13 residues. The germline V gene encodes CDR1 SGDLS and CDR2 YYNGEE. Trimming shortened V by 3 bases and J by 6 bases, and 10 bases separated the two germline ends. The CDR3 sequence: CASSDGGLQPQHF. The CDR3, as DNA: TGTGCCAGCAGCGATGGGGGCCTTCAGCCCCAGCATTTT.

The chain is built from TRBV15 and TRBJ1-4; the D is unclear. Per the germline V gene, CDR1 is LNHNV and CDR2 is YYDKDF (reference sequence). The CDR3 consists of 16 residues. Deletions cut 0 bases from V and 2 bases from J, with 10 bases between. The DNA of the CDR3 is TGTGCCACCAGCAGAGATTTCGGGGTGACTAATGAAAAACTGTTTTTT. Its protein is CATSRDFGVTNEKLFF.

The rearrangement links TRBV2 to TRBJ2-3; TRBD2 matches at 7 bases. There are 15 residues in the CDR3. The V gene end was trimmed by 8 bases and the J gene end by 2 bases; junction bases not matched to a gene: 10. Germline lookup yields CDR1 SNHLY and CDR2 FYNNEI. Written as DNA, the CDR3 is TGTGCCAGCCGAGAGCGGGGAGCGTTCACAGATACGCAGTATTTT. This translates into CASRERGAFTDTQYF.

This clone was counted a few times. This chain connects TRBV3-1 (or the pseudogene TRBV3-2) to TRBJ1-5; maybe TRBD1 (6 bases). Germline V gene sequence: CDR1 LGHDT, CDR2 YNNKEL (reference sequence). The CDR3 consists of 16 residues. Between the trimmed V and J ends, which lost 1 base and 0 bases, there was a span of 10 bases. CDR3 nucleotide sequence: TGTGCCAGCAGCCAAGGGGTGGACAGTAGCAATCAGCCCCAGCATTTT. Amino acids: CASSQGVDSSNQPQHF.

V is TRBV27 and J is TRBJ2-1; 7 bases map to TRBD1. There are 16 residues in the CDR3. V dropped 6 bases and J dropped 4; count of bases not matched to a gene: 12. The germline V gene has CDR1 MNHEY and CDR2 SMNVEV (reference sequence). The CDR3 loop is CASSRRGPKGYNEQFF. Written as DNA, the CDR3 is TGTGCCAGCAGCCGAAGGGGGCCCAAAGGGTACAATGAGCAGTTCTTC.

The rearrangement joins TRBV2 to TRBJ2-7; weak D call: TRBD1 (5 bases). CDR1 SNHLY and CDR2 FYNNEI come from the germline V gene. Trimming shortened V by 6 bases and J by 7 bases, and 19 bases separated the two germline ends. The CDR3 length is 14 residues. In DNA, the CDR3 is TGTGCCAGCAGCCCAGCCCCGCCAGCAGGGGAGCAGTACTTC. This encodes CASSPAPPAGEQYF. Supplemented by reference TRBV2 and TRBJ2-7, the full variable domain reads EPEVTQTPSHQVTQMGQEVILRCVPISNHLYFYWYRQILGQKVEFLVSFYNNEISEKSEIFDDQFSVERPDGSNFTLKIRSTKLEDSAMYFCASSPAPPAGEQYFGPGTRLTVT.

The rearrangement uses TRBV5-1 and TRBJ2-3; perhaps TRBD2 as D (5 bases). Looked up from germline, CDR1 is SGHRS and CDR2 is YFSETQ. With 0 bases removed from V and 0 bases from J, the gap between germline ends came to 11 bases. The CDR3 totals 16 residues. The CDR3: CASSLGGRVSTDTQYF. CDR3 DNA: TGCGCCAGCAGCTTGGGAGGGCGGGTTAGCACAGATACGCAGTATTTT.

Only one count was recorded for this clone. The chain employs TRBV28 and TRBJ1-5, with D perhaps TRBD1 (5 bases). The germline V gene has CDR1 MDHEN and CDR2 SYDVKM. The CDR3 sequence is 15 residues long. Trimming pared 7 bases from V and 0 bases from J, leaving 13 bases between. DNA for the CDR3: TGTGCCAGCACCCTGGGGCAATATAGCAATCAGCCCCAGCATTTT. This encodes CASTLGQYSNQPQHF.

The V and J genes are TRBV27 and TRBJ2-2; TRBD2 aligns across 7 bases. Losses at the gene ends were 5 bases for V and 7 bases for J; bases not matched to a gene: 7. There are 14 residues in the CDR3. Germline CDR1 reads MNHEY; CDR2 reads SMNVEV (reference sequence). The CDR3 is CASSPYWGGGELFF. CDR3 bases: TGTGCCAGCAGTCCCTATTGGGGGGGCGGGGAGCTGTTTTTT.

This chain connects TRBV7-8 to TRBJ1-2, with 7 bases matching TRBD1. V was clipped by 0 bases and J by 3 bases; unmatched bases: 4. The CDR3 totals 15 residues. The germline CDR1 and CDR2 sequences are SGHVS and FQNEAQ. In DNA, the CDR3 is TGTGCCAGCAGCTTAGCAGACAGGGATTACTATGGCTACACCTTC. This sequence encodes CASSLADRDYYGYTF.

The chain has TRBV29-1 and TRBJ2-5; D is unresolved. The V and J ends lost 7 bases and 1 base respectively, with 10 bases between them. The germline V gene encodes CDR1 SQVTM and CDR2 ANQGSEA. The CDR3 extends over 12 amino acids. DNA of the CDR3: TGCAGCGCCTCAGAAACCCAAGAGACCCAGTACTTC. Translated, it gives CSASETQETQYF.

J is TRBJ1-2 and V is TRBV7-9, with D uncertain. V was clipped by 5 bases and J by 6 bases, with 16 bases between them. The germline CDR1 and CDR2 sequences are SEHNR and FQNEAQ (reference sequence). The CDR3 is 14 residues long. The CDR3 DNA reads TGTGCCAGCAGCCCAGCGGGCGGGGATCATGGCTACACCTTC. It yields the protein CASSPAGGDHGYTF. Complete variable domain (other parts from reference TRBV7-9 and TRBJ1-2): DTGVSQNPRHKITKRGQNVTFRCDPISEHNRLYWYRQTLGQGPEFLTYFQNEAQLEKSRLLSDRFSAERPKGSFSTLEIQRTEQGDSAMYLCASSPAGGDHGYTFGSGTRLTVV.